This TCR beta chain was identified during a study of T cell responses to AZD1222 COVID-19 vaccine. About the study: Second-dose intervals of approximately 4 or approximately 12 weeks were pooled.

This table comes from immunoSEQ multiplex PCR, and its TCRdb copy is limited to in-frame clones, with some not included. The sample holds approximately 97,000 clones; around 82% are singletons and the top ten take 15% to 20%. Note on this clone: Its antigen is as yet unknown.

The study, taken as a whole, reports: Vaccination with two AZD1222 doses was followed by a rise in Spike-specific TCR breadth and depth. Reportedly, nearly half of unique spike TCRs recognized epitopes outside B.1.351/B.1.1.7 mutations. At baseline, just a handful of AZD1222 recipients tested seropositive.

From germline, CDR1 is SGHTA and CDR2 FQGNSA. The CDR3 covers 13 residues. With 3 bases removed from V and 5 bases from J, the gap between germline ends came to 9 bases. The receptor was derived from an adult in good health. J is TRBJ2-3 and V is TRBV7-2; D gene ambiguous. This sample comprised peripheral blood, obtained on day 0 of AZD1222 vaccination. The CDR3 DNA reads TGTGCCAGCAGCTTTAGGGTGGGAGATACGCAGTATTTT. It encodes CASSFRVGDTQYF.